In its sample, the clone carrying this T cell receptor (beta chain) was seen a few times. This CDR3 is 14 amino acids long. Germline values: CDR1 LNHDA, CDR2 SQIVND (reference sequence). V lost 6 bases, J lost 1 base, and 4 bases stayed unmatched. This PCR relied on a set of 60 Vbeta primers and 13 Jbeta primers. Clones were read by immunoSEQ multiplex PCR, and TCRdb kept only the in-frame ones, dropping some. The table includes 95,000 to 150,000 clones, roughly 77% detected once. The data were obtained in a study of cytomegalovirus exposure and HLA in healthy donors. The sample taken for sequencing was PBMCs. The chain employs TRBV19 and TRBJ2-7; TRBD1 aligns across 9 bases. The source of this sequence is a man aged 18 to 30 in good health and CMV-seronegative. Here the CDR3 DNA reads TGTGCCAGTAGGGGGACAGGGAGATCCTACGAGCAGTACTTC. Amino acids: CASRGTGRSYEQYF.